This T cell receptor beta chain comes out of a study of cytomegalovirus exposure and HLA in healthy donors. Study findings and constraints: The study assumed roughly uniform donor sequencing depth for presence/absence analyses. With DRB1 most and HLA-C fewest, TCR association rates differed between HLA loci in a later analysis.

Germline V gene data show CDR1 as SGHTA and CDR2 as FQGNSA. V lost 4 bases, J lost 5 bases, and 15 bases lay in between. The CDR3 loop spans 14 amino acids. In the PCR, 60 Vbeta and 13 Jbeta primers were used. Profiled with immunoSEQ multiplex PCR; TCRdb holds only in-frame clones, not every one. The profile shows about 190,000 clones, more than 65% of them singletons. Comment on this clone: No antigen is known for it.

The receptor comes from a man aged 40-50 years in good health and CMV-seropositive. Sequenced input: PBMCs. The V call is TRBV7-2, the J call TRBJ2-7; perhaps TRBD1 as D (6 bases). The CDR3 spells CASSYQTGFHEQYF. CDR3 sequence (DNA): TGTGCCAGCAGCTATCAAACAGGGTTCCACGAGCAGTACTTC.